This TCR beta chain was captured in a study of T cells in localized non-small cell lung cancer. Study results and caveats: Adjacent lung held a median roughly 60 of the top 100 tumor clones. With higher T cell density in blood came longer overall survival.

The V gene's germline CDR1 is SQVTM and CDR2 ANQGSEA. The CDR3 consists of 15 residues. Trimming shortened V by 4 bases and J by 3 bases, and 15 bases separated the two germline ends. As to this clone: Antigen unknown.

Sequencing used immunoSEQ multiplex PCR; TCRdb keeps in-frame clones, though not all of them. The table lists roughly 39,000 clones, about four fifths of them singletons. The material was PBMCs, obtained before any cancer treatment. The chain joins TRBV29-1 to TRBJ2-2; tentatively, D is TRBD1 or TRBD2 (5 bases each). This receptor was taken from a woman aged 40-69 years with stage II squamous cell lung carcinoma. CDR3 nucleotide sequence: TGCAGCGTTGCGGATCTACTAGGGGACACCGGGGAGCTGTTTTTT. Its translation: CSVADLLGDTGELFF.